This is a list of T cell receptor beta chains from one sample in a study of blood T cell repertoires in COVID-19. Sequencing used immunoSEQ multiplex PCR; TCRdb keeps in-frame clones, though not all of them. Among 30,000 to 40,000 clones, roughly nine tenths were seen once, and the ten largest hold 1.5% to 2.5%. The sample taken for sequencing was peripheral blood. The origin of the receptors is a middle-aged man with active or convalescent COVID-19. Each CDR3 is given without its conserved first and last residue. Rows may omit the clone size; those that give it use once, few, many or a size class.

clone size,J gene,V gene,CDR3 protein
-,TRBJ2-4,TRBV10-1,ASRRRGSGRPLLAKNIQY
-,TRBJ2-3,TRBV10-3,AIDTLPRSTDTQY
-,TRBJ2-2,TRBV4-2,ASSLGQGRAGELF
once,TRBJ2-7,TRBV28,ASSSEVFSYEQY
-,TRBJ2-7,TRBV19,ASSIPGGSRSYEQY
-,TRBJ2-1,TRBV9,ASSDLSGSSYNEQF
once,TRBJ2-1,TRBV19,ASRLGLADYNEQF
once,TRBJ2-7,TRBV4-3,ASSPGTSGSSYEQY
-,TRBJ2-7,TRBV6-5,ASSRRGGSYEQY
-,TRBJ2-7,TRBV20-1,SASNRGRGNYEQY
-,TRBJ2-2,TRBV19,ASIYERGGLATGELF
-,TRBJ1-4,TRBV27,ASSLGENEKLF
once,TRBJ2-5,TRBV27,ASSSPGLAGDWGETQY